These 13 T cell receptor beta chains came from one sample sequenced in a study of control samples from healthy donors and cancer patients. Clones were read by immunoSEQ multiplex PCR, and TCRdb kept only the in-frame ones, dropping some. In the table there are approximately 140,000 clones, roughly 92% of which are singletons. Specimen: blood. Receptor source: a young man in good health.

This clone appeared a few times. This chain joins TRBV28 and TRBJ2-7, with D perhaps assigned TRBD1 or TRBD2 (5 bases each). Germline V gives CDR1 MDHEN, CDR2 SYDVKM. V dropped 7 bases and J dropped 6 bases, with 19 bases sitting between them. There are 14 residues in the CDR3. The CDR3, as DNA: TGTGCCAGCAATCTTTTGGGTAGGGACGGCGAGCAGTACTTC. This codes for CASNLLGRDGEQYF.

This clone was counted between two and nine times. The J gene is TRBJ1-5, the V gene TRBV19; D might be TRBD1 (5 bases). Trimming cost V 6 bases and J 7 bases, with 16 bases left between them. The CDR3 has 14 amino acids. Germline values: CDR1 LNHDA, CDR2 SQIVND (reference sequence). CDR3 protein: CASRGGRLNQPQHF. The DNA for the CDR3 is TGTGCCAGTAGGGGGGGACGACTCAACCAGCCCCAGCATTTT.

The chain recombines TRBV5-1 with TRBJ1-2; 7 bases match TRBD1. J was trimmed by 4 bases and V by 0 bases; bases with no gene match: 3. CDR1 is SGHRS, CDR2 YFSETQ, per germline. This CDR3 comprises 14 residues. CDR3 coding DNA: TGCGCCAGCAGCTTGGGACAGGGCGGCTATGGCTACACCTTC. Translated: CASSLGQGGYGYTF.

This chain links TRBV28 with TRBJ1-2; D unresolved. The CDR3 contains 12 residues. Germline V gives CDR1 MDHEN, CDR2 SYDVKM. The V and J ends lost 7 bases and 3 bases respectively, with 9 bases between them. CDR3 amino acids: CASTRDHYGYTF. CDR3 DNA: TGTGCCAGCACTAGAGACCACTATGGCTACACCTTC.

The chain is built from TRBV27 and TRBJ1-1; 8 positions match TRBD1. CDR1 MNHEY and CDR2 SMNVEV come from the germline V gene (reference sequence). Trimming cost V 0 bases and J 5 bases; bases outside gene matches: 2. The CDR3 is 14 residues long. DNA for the CDR3: TGTGCCAGCAGTTTATCCACAGGGGGGACTGAAGCTTTCTTT. Its translation is CASSLSTGGTEAFF.

This sequence joins TRBV3-1 (or the pseudogene TRBV3-2) and TRBJ1-2, with D hard to call. V lost 6 bases, J lost 2 bases, and 25 bases lay in between. The CDR3 is 18 residues long. Germline V gene data show CDR1 as LGHDT and CDR2 as YNNKEL (reference sequence). Written as DNA, the CDR3 is TGTGCCAGCAGTCTTAAGGGTAGCCGTGTTAGTCCGAACTATGGCTACACCTTC. Translating it yields CASSLKGSRVSPNYGYTF.

The V and J genes are TRBV23-1 and TRBJ1-6; D gene ambiguous. TRBV23-1 is given ORF status, its function remaining uncertain. The CDR3 is 13 amino acids. Trimming removed 4 bases from V and 10 bases from J, with 11 bases in between. CDR3: CASSPPRQSPLHF. For the CDR3, the DNA is TGCGCCAGCAGTCCTCCGAGGCAATCACCCCTCCACTTT.

This chain links TRBV13 with TRBJ2-7; no clear D gene. CDR1 is PRHDT, CDR2 FYEKMQ, per germline (reference sequence). This CDR3 contains 12 residues. Deletions cut 5 bases from V and 2 bases from J, with 7 bases between. The CDR3 here is CASSVLPYEQYF. In nucleotides, the CDR3 is TGTGCCAGCAGCGTACTACCCTACGAGCAGTACTTC. Together with reference TRBV13 and TRBJ2-7, the CDR3 gives the full variable domain: AAGVIQSPRHLIKEKRETATLKCYPIPRHDTVYWYQQGPGQDPQFLISFYEKMQSDKGSIPDRFSAQQFSDYHSELNMSSLELGDSALYFCASSVLPYEQYFGPGTRLTVT.

CDR3 residues: CASSWGTTNEKLFF. In DNA, the CDR3 is TGTGCCAGTAGTTGGGGAACAACTAATGAAAAACTGTTTTTT. The rearrangement uses TRBV19 and TRBJ1-4; D is undetermined. The CDR3 is 14 residues long. Germline assignment: CDR1 LNHDA and CDR2 SQIVND (reference sequence). Trimming took off 5 bases at V and 0 bases at J, with 7 bases between the two ends.

There are a few counts of this clone. The chain is built from TRBV3-1 (or the pseudogene TRBV3-2) and TRBJ1-2, with unresolved D. The CDR3 has 13 residues. Germline loops: CDR1 LGHDT, CDR2 YNNKEL (reference sequence). Trimming took 5 bases from V and 8 from J, leaving 15 bases between them. The chain's CDR3 is CASSVNTVGGYTF. The CDR3 DNA follows: TGTGCCAGCAGCGTTAACACCGTAGGGGGCTACACCTTC.

V usage is TRBV6-2 or TRBV6-3 and J usage is TRBJ2-7; 7 bases map to TRBD2. J gave up 2 bases and V 6 bases, and 7 bases lay outside the gene matches. This CDR3 is 14 amino acids long. Germline V gives CDR1 MNHEY, CDR2 SVGEGT. In DNA, the CDR3 is TGTGCCAGCAGCACCCTGGGGACTACCTACGAGCAGTACTTC. Protein sequence: CASSTLGTTYEQYF.

The chain couples TRBV15 to TRBJ1-2, with a possible D match to TRBD1 (5 bases). In germline, CDR1 is LNHNV, CDR2 YYDKDF (reference sequence). V shed 2 bases and J shed 5 bases, with 18 bases lying between them. This CDR3 contains 16 residues. CDR3 DNA: TGTGCCACCAGCAGACCCGGGACCCCAGGGCCTTATGGCTACACCTTC. Protein sequence: CATSRPGTPGPYGYTF.

V is TRBV5-4 and J is TRBJ1-1, with no clear D. The germline CDR1 and CDR2 sequences are SGHNT and YYREEE (reference sequence). With 0 bases removed from V and 1 base from J, the gap between germline ends came to 7 bases. The CDR3 sequence is 14 residues long. The CDR3 region is CASSLDRWNTEAFF. The CDR3 DNA is TGTGCCAGCAGCTTGGATCGGTGGAACACTGAAGCTTTCTTT.